This TCR beta chain was recorded in a study of cytomegalovirus exposure and HLA in healthy donors. On the study more broadly: Genetic ancestry analysis placed around 76% of the 398 donors that were genotyped in the Caucasian-associated cluster. Whole-study findings and limits: Later analysis showed TCR association rates varying by HLA locus, highest for DRB1 and lowest for HLA-C.

Healthy bone marrow donors made up the donor group. In the PCR, 60 Vbeta and 13 Jbeta primers were used. Clones were read by immunoSEQ multiplex PCR, and TCRdb kept only the in-frame ones, dropping some. The repertoire holds 150,000 to 180,000 clones, with 85% as singletons. As regards this clone: Its antigen is still unknown.

The TCR comes from a woman aged 18-29 years in good health and CMV-seronegative. Sequencing was performed on PBMCs.

CDR3 sequence (DNA): TGTGCCAGCAGGTCACTTGGTGAAGCTTTCTTT. Residues: CASRSLGEAFF. The chain recombines TRBV6-5 with TRBJ1-1; no clear D. V was trimmed by 6 bases and J by 7 bases, leaving 9 bases between them. The CDR3 has 11 residues. The germline gives CDR1 MNHEY, CDR2 SVGAGI.